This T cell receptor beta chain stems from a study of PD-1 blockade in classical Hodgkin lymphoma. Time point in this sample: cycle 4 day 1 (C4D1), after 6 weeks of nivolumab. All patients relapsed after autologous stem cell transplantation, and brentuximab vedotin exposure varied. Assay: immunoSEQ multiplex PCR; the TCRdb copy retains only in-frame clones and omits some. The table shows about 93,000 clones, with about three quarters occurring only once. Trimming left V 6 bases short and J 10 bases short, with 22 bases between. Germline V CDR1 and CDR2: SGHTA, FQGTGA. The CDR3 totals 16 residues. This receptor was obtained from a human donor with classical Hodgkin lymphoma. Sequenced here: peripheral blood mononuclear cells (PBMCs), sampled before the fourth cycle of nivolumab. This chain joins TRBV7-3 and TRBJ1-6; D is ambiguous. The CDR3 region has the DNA TGTGCCAGCAGTCATAGAACCGGGATCTTCTTCTCACCCCTCCACTTT. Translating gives CASSHRTGIFFSPLHF.